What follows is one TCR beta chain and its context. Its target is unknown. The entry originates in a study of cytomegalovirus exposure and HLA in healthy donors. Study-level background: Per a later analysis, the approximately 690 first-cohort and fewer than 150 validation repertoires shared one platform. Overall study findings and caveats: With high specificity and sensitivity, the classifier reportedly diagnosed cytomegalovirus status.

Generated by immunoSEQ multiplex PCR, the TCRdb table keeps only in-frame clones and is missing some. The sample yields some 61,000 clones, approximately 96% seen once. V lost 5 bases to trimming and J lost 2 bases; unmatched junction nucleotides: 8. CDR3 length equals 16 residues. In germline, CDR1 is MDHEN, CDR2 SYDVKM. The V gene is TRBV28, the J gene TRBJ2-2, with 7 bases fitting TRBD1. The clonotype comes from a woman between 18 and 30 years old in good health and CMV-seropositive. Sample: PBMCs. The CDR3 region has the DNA TGTGCCAGCAGTCTCCGGGACAGTCAAAACACCGGGGAGCTGTTTTTT. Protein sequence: CASSLRDSQNTGELFF.